This T cell receptor (beta chain) originates from a study of blood T cell repertoires in COVID-19. V shed 3 bases and J shed 3 bases, with 9 bases lying between them. CDR1 and CDR2 from the germline V gene are LNHDA and SQIVND (reference sequence). The CDR3 runs to 14 residues. TCRdb keeps only in-frame clones here, not all; method: immunoSEQ multiplex PCR. The sample carries roughly 190,000 clones, 75% to 95% recorded once. Material for sequencing was peripheral blood. The receptor was derived from a man in his fifties or sixties with acute or convalescent COVID-19. The rearrangement uses TRBV19 and TRBJ2-1; D gene ambiguous. The CDR3 nucleotides read TGTGCCAGTAGTATGTTTGCAGACTACAATGAGCAGTTCTTC. This codes for CASSMFADYNEQFF.